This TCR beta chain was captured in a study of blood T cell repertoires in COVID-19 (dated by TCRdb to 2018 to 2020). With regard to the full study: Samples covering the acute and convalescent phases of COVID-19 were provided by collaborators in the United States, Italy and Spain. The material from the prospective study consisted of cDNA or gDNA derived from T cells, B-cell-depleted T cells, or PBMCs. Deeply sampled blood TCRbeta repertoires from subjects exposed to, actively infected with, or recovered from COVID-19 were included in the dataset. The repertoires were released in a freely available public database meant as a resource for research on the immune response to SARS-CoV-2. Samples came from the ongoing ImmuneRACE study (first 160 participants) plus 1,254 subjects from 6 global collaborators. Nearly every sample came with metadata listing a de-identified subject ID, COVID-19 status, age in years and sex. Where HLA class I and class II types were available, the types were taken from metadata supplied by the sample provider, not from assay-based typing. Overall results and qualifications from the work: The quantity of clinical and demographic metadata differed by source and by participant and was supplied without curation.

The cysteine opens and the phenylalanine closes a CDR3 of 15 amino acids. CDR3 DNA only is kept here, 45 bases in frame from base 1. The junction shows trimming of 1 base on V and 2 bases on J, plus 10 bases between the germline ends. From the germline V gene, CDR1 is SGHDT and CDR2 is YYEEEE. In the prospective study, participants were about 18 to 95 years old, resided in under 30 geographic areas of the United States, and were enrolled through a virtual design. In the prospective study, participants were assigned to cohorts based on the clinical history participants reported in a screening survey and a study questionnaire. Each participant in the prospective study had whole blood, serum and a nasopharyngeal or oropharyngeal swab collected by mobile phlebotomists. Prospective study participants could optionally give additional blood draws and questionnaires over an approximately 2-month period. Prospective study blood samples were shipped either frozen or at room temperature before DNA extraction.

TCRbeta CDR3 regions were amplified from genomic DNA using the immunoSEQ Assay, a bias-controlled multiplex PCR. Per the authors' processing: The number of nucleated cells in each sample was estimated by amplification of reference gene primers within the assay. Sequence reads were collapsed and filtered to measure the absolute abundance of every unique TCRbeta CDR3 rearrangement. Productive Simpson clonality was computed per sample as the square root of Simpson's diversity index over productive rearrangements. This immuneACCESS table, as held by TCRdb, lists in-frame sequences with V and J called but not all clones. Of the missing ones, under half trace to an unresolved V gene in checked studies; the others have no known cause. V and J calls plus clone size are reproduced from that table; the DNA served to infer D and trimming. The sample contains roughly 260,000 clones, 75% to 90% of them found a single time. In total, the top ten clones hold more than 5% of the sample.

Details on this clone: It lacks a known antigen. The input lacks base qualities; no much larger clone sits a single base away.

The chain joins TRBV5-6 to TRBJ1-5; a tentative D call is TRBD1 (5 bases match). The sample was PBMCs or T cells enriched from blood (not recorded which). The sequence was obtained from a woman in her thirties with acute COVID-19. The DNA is TGTGCCAGCAGCTTGTTAGGGGCTGGCAATCAGCCCCAGCATTTT. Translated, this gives CASSLLGAGNQPQHF.